The 26 T cell receptor beta chains below all came from one sample that was sequenced in a study of response to subunit inactivated influenza vaccine. TCRdb reprocessed the RT-PCR reads via MiXCR and lists one record per CDR3 protein. The table records 630,000 or so distinct CDR3 sequences, more than 15% of them present only once. The sequencing used PBMCs from blood, collected 11 to 12 days after vaccination. The receptor set was obtained from a man aged 45-60 years who received an inactivated influenza vaccine.

The chain couples TRBV28 to TRBJ2-3; 7 bases are shared with TRBD1. V was pared by 6 bases and J by 4 bases, with 10 bases of the junction left unmatched. The CDR3 is 15 residues long. Germline CDR1 and CDR2: MDHEN and SYDVKM. CDR3 region: CASSQGQVSSDTQYF. The CDR3 DNA reads TGTGCCAGCAGCCAAGGACAGGTTAGCTCAGATACGCAGTATTTT. The variable domain in full, completed from reference TRBV28 and TRBJ2-3, reads DVKVTQSSRYLVKRTGEKVFLECVQDMDHENMFWYRQDPGLGLRLIYFSYDVKMKEKGDIPEGYSVSREKKERFSLILESASTNQTSMYLCASSQGQVSSDTQYFGPGTRLTVL.

V and J are TRBV2 and TRBJ2-2; 10 nucleotides line up with TRBD1. Germline V CDR1 and CDR2: SNHLY, FYNNEI. The CDR3 covers 18 residues. The V gene end was trimmed by 6 bases and the J gene end by 3 bases; junction bases not matched to a gene: 13. CDR3 in DNA: TGTGCCAGCAGCATAATACCACCGGGACAGGGGTACACCGGGGAGCTGTTTTTT. Its translation: CASSIIPPGQGYTGELFF.

There are many counts of this clonotype. The V call is TRBV5-6, the J call TRBJ2-5; D is uncertain. Trimming removed 0 bases at V and 2 bases at J, with 8 bases between. CDR1 and CDR2 from the germline V gene are SGHDT and YYEEEE. The CDR3 totals 14 residues. The DNA of the CDR3 is TGTGCCAGCAGCTTGGTAGCCAGTCAAGAGACCCAGTACTTC. As protein: CASSLVASQETQYF.

This clonotype has ten or more counts. J is TRBJ2-3 and V is TRBV6-1, with TRBD2 matching over 8 bases. V was pared by 7 bases and J by 0 bases, with 12 bases of the junction left unmatched. CDR3 length: 17 residues. Per the germline V gene, CDR1 is MNHNS and CDR2 is SASEGT. The CDR3 nucleotides are TGTGCCAGCACCCCCTTGTTTGCGGGGGGTAGCACAGATACGCAGTATTTT. Translation gives CASTPLFAGGSTDTQYF.

This clonotype occurred many times. The V gene is TRBV12-3 or TRBV12-4, the J gene TRBJ1-1; weak D call: TRBD1 (5 bases). Trimming pared 6 bases from V and 6 bases from J, leaving 20 bases between. The CDR3 spans 15 residues. The CDR3 DNA reads TGTGCCAGCAGATACGGTTGGGGCCCCAGCGCTGAAGCTTTCTTT. Its translation: CASRYGWGPSAEAFF.

This clonotype occurred many times. This chain links TRBV18 with TRBJ2-5, with D perhaps given as TRBD1 or TRBD2 (5 bases each). V lost 5 bases and J 2 bases, leaving 15 bases between the germline ends. The CDR3 covers 15 residues. Per the germline V gene, CDR1 is KGHSH and CDR2 is LQKENI. The CDR3 DNA sequence: TGTGCCAGCTCAGCCACCGGGGCTACACAAGAGACCCAGTACTTC. Residues: CASSATGATQETQYF.

The V gene is TRBV28, the J gene TRBJ2-7; D possibly corresponds to TRBD2 (8 bases). V was shortened by 5 bases and J by 6 bases, with 17 bases between the two germline ends. Germline CDR1 is MDHEN and CDR2 is SYDVKM. CDR3 length: 14 residues. The CDR3 protein is CASSLDRAGGEQYF. CDR3 sequence (DNA): TGTGCCAGCAGTCTCGACAGGGCGGGAGGCGAGCAGTACTTC.

The chain uses TRBV20-1 and TRBJ2-5; D possibly uses TRBD1 or TRBD2 (5 bases each). Looked up from germline, CDR1 is DFQATT and CDR2 is SNEGSKA (reference sequence). The CDR3 sequence is 12 residues long. Trimming left V 1 base short and J 7 bases short, with 10 bases between. The CDR3 region is CSARVGVGTQYF. The CDR3 DNA is TGCAGTGCTAGAGTGGGGGTGGGGACCCAGTACTTC.

This clonotype occurred a few times. A much larger clone is a single base away; this may be a read error. The chain combines TRBV12-3 or TRBV12-4 with TRBJ2-5; D might be TRBD2 (6 bases). Trimming took 5 bases from V and 2 from J, leaving 18 bases between them. The CDR3 contains 16 residues. The CDR3 region has the DNA TGTGCCAGCAGTGACCGGGACTCGGGGCTTCAAGAGACCCAGTACTTC. Translation: CASSDRDSGLQETQYF.

This clonotype showed up many times. This rearrangement joins TRBV6-1 to TRBJ2-6; no firm D call. Germline V gene lookup returns CDR1 MNHNS and CDR2 SASEGT. Trimming removed 6 bases at V and 4 bases at J, with 10 bases between. The CDR3 is 14 residues long. This CDR3 reads CASSKLSGANVLTF. CDR3 sequence (DNA): TGTGCCAGCAGCAAATTGTCCGGGGCCAACGTCCTGACTTTC.

This chain connects TRBV6-1 to TRBJ2-5; 9 nucleotides agree with TRBD1. This CDR3 contains 16 residues. CDR1 MNHNS and CDR2 SASEGT come from the germline V gene. V lost 1 base, J lost 4 bases, and 7 bases stayed unmatched. In DNA form, the CDR3 reads TGTGCCAGCAGTGAAGGCGGCACAGGGGGCTTAGAGACCCAGTACTTC. Protein: CASSEGGTGGLETQYF.

V gene TRBV6-2 or TRBV6-3 combines with J gene TRBJ2-7; 8 nucleotides agree with TRBD2. Germline V gene lookup returns CDR1 MNHEY and CDR2 SVGEGT. J gave up 2 bases and V 2 bases, and 11 bases lay outside the gene matches. This CDR3 spans 17 amino acids. CDR3 region: CASSYEIAGKGAYEQYF. The CDR3 coding sequence is TGTGCCAGCAGTTACGAAATAGCGGGGAAGGGTGCCTACGAGCAGTACTTC.

This clonotype was observed a few times. This chain links TRBV7-9 with TRBJ2-7; D is uncertain. Germline V gene data show CDR1 as SEHNR and CDR2 as FQNEAQ (reference sequence). V was shortened by 0 bases and J by 1 base, with 16 bases between the two germline ends. There are 17 residues in the CDR3. CDR3 in DNA: TGTGCCAGCAGCTTAGCGAGGATTGGGGTCTTATCCTACGAGCAGTACTTC. Its protein product is CASSLARIGVLSYEQYF.

V and J are TRBV7-9 and TRBJ1-1; no definite D call. CDR1 and CDR2 from the germline V gene are SEHNR and FQNEAQ (reference sequence). V was cut by 1 base and J by 0 bases, with 9 bases left in between. The CDR3 runs to 15 residues. CDR3 nucleotides: TGTGCCAGCAGCTTAGGGACGCTTATGAACACTGAAGCTTTCTTT. It codes for CASSLGTLMNTEAFF.

The sample holds a few counts of this clonotype. The V and J genes are TRBV7-8 and TRBJ1-1; D may be TRBD1 (6 bases). The CDR3 is 12 residues long. Germline V lookup: CDR1 SGHVS, CDR2 FQNEAQ. V shed 5 bases and J shed 6 bases, with 10 bases lying between them. The CDR3 DNA is TGTGCCAGCAGCCATAGGGGGTCTGAAGCTTTCTTT. Translating it yields CASSHRGSEAFF.

The V call is TRBV5-1, the J call TRBJ2-5; 9 bases are a match to TRBD2. Germline lookup yields CDR1 SGHRS and CDR2 YFSETQ. The CDR3 covers 17 residues. The V and J ends lost 0 bases and 5 bases, in that order; junction bases with no gene match: 11. CDR3 region: CASSLAGTSRSQETQYF. CDR3 DNA sequence: TGCGCCAGCAGCTTGGCGGGGACTAGCAGGAGTCAGGAGACCCAGTACTTC. The whole variable domain, remainder taken from reference TRBV5-1 and TRBJ2-5, is KAGVTQTPRYLIKTRGQQVTLSCSPISGHRSVSWYQQTPGQGLQFLFEYFSETQRNKGNFPGRFSGRQFSNSRSEMNVSTLELGDSALYLCASSLAGTSRSQETQYFGPGTRLLVL.

This clonotype was found a few times. The chain links TRBV9 to TRBJ2-1; 9 bases line up with TRBD1. V was clipped by 3 bases and J by 3 bases; unmatched bases: 10. The germline gives CDR1 SGDLS, CDR2 YYNGEE. This CDR3 is built from 17 residues. CDR3 nucleotides: TGTGCCAGCAGCGAGACCTCGGGACAGGGTATCTACAATGAGCAGTTCTTC. Translating it yields CASSETSGQGIYNEQFF.

The chain combines TRBV5-1 with TRBJ1-2; 7 bases are a match to TRBD1. Per germline, CDR1 SGHRS and CDR2 YFSETQ. J was trimmed by 4 bases and V by 4 bases; bases with no gene match: 7. The CDR3 sequence is 14 residues long. Here the CDR3 DNA reads TGCGCCAGCAGCCCCCCGGGACAGCTCTATGGCTACACCTTC. This sequence encodes CASSPPGQLYGYTF.

CDR3 region: CSAPYPLGPDTQYF. For the CDR3, the DNA is TGCAGTGCTCCATATCCCCTAGGTCCAGATACGCAGTATTTT. The chain recombines TRBV20-1 with TRBJ2-3; unclear D gene. V was shortened by 5 bases and J by 4 bases, with 16 bases between the two germline ends. The CDR3 has 14 amino acids. Germline CDR1 reads DFQATT; CDR2 reads SNEGSKA (reference sequence).

The chain combines TRBV10-1 with TRBJ2-7, with a possible D match to TRBD1 (5 bases). Germline V gives CDR1 WNHNN, CDR2 SYGVQD (reference sequence). The CDR3 has 12 residues. V lost 4 bases, J lost 3 bases, and 7 bases lay in between. The CDR3 coding sequence is TGCGCCAGCAGTGTCGACAGCTACGAGCAGTACTTC. Its translation: CASSVDSYEQYF.

The chain combines TRBV4-2 with TRBJ1-2; D is unclear. The CDR3 runs to 17 residues. Trimming pared 0 bases from V and 0 bases from J, leaving 14 bases between. The germline V gene has CDR1 LGHNA and CDR2 YNFKEQ. Here the CDR3 DNA reads TGTGCCAGCAGCCAAGATCTTATGACTCAAGCTAACTATGGCTACACCTTC. Amino acids: CASSQDLMTQANYGYTF.

This clonotype has just a few counts. The chain is built from TRBV11-1 and TRBJ2-1; 10 nucleotides match TRBD2. V shed 6 bases, J shed 6 bases, and the junction held 11 bases outside the gene matches. The CDR3 is 16 amino acids. Germline V gene sequence: CDR1 SGHAT, CDR2 FQDESV (reference sequence). DNA of the CDR3: TGTGCCAGCAGTACCCTAGCGGGAGCCGGGCTCAATGAGCAGTTCTTC. This sequence encodes CASSTLAGAGLNEQFF. The full variable domain, its missing parts supplied by reference TRBV11-1 and TRBJ2-1, is EAEVAQSPRYKITEKSQAVAFWCDPISGHATLYWYRQILGQGPELLVQFQDESVVDDSQLPKDRFSAERLKGVDSTLKIQPAELGDSAMYLCASSTLAGAGLNEQFFGPGTRLTVL.

This clonotype appeared once. The chain couples TRBV5-1 to TRBJ2-1; 8 bases fit TRBD2. V gave up 0 bases and J gave up 8 bases; unmatched junction bases: 7. The CDR3 is made up of 15 amino acids. Germline V gene data show CDR1 as SGHRS and CDR2 as YFSETQ. The CDR3 region has the DNA TGCGCCAGCAGCTTGGCTAGCGGGCCTTTGGATGAGCAGTTCTTC. Translation gives CASSLASGPLDEQFF.

This chain links TRBV6-2 or TRBV6-3 with TRBJ1-2; TRBD1 matches at 7 bases. V was pared by 10 bases and J by 4 bases, with 18 bases of the junction left unmatched. From germline, CDR1 is MNHEY and CDR2 SVGEGT. The CDR3 has 16 residues. CDR3 sequence reads: CATRIVYRQGRYGYTF. CDR3 in DNA: TGTGCCACCCGGATCGTGTACCGACAGGGACGCTATGGCTACACCTTC.

The genes are TRBV28 and TRBJ2-7, with a weak D call TRBD2 (6 bases). Between the trimmed V and J ends, which lost 5 bases and 7 bases, there was a span of 18 bases. CDR3 length: 14 residues. Germline CDR1 is MDHEN and CDR2 is SYDVKM. The CDR3 region is CASSQAGLGREQYF. CDR3 nucleotide sequence: TGTGCCAGCAGTCAAGCGGGTCTGGGTAGGGAGCAGTACTTC.

This clonotype was seen only a few times. This chain connects TRBV5-7 to TRBJ2-1; D not resolved. TRBV5-7 is an ORF for which the function is uncertain. Trimming stripped 1 base from V and 2 bases from J, with 10 bases between. This CDR3 is built from 15 residues. In nucleotides, the CDR3 is TGTGCCAGCAGCTTGAACCGTAGAACCTACAATGAGCAGTTCTTC. Translated, it gives CASSLNRRTYNEQFF.